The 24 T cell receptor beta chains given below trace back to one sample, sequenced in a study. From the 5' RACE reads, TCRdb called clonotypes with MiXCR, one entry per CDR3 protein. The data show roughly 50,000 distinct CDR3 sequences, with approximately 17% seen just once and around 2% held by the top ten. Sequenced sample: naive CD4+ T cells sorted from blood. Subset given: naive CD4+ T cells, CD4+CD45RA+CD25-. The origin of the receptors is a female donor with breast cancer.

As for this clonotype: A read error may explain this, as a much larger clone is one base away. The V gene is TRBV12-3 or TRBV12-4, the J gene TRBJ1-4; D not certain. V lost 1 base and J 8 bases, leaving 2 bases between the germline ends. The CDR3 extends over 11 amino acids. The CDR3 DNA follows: TGTGCCAGCAGTTTAGACGAAAAACTGTTTTTT. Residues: CASSLDEKLFF.

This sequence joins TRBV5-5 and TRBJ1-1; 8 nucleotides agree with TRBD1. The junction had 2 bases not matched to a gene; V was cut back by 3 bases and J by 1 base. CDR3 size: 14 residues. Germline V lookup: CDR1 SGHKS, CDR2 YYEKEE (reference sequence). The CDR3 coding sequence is TGTGCCAGCAGCTACGACAGGGGGAACACTGAAGCTTTCTTT. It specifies CASSYDRGNTEAFF.

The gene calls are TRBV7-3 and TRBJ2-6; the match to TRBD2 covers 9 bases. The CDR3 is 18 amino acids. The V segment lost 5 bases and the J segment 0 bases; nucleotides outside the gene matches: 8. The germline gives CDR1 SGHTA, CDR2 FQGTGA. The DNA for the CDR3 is TGTGCCAGCAGCCATCAGGGAGCGGGGGGCTCTGGGGCCAACGTCCTGACTTTC. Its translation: CASSHQGAGGSGANVLTF.

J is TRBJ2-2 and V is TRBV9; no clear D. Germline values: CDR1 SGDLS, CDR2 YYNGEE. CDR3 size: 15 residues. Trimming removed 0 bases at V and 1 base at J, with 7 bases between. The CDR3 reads CASSVGSLNTGELFF. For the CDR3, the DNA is TGTGCCAGCAGCGTAGGCTCACTGAACACCGGGGAGCTGTTTTTT.

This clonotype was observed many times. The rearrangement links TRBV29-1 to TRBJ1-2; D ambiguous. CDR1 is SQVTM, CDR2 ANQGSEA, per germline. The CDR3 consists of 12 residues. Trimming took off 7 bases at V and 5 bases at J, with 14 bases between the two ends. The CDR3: CSASGGGYGYTF. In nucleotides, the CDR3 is TGCAGCGCCTCCGGAGGAGGGTATGGCTACACCTTC.

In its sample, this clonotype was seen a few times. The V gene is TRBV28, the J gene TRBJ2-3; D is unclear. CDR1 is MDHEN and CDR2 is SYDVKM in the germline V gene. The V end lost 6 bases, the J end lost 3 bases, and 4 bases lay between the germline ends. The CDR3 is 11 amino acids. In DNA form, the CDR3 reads TGTGCCAGCAGGATAACAGATACGCAGTATTTT. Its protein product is CASRITDTQYF.

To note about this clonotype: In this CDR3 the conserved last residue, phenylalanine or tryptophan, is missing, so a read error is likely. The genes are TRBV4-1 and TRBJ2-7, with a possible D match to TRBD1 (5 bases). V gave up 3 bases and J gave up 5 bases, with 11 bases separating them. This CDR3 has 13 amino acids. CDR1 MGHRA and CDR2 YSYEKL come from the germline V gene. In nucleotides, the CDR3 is TGCGCCAGCAGCCAGCCCGTCAGGGACGAGCAGTACTCC. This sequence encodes CASSQPVRDEQYS.

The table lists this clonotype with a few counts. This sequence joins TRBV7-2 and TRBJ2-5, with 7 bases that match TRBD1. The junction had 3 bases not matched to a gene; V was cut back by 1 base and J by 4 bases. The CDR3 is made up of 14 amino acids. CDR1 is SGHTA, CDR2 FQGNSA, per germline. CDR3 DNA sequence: TGTGCCAGCAGCTTAGGAGGACAGGCAGAGACCCAGTACTTC. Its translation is CASSLGGQAETQYF.

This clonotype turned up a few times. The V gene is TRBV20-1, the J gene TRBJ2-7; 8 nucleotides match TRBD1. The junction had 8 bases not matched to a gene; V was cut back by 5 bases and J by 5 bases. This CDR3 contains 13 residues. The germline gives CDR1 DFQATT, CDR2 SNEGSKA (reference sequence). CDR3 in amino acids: CSADGQGGHEQYF. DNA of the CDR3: TGCAGTGCTGACGGACAGGGCGGCCACGAGCAGTACTTC.

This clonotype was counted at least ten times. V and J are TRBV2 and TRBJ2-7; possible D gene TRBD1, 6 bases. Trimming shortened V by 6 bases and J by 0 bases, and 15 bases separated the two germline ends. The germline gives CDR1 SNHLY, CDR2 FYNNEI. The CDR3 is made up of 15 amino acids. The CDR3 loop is CASSDWTDSSYEQYF. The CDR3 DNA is TGTGCCAGCAGCGACTGGACAGATAGCTCCTACGAGCAGTACTTC.

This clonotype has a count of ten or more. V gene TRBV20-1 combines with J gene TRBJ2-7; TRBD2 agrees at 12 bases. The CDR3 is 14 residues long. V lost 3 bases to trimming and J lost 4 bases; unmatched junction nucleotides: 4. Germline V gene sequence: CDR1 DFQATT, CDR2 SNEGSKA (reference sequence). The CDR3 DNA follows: TGCAGTGCTAGGACTAGCGGGAGAAGGTACGAGCAGTACTTC. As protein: CSARTSGRRYEQYF.

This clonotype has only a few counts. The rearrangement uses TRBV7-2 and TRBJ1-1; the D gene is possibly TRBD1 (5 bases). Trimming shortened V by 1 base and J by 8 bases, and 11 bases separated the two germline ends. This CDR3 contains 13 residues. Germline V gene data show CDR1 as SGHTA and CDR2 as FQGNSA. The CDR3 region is CASSLETRAEAFF. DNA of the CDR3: TGTGCCAGCAGCTTAGAGACCAGGGCCGAAGCTTTCTTT.

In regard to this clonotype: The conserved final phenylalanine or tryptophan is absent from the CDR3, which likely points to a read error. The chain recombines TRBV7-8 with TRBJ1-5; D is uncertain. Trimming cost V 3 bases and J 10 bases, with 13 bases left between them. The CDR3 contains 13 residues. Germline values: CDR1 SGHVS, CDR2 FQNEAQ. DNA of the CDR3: TGTGCCAGCAGCTTCTCCACCCCCGAACCCCAGCATTTG. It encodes CASSFSTPEPQHL.

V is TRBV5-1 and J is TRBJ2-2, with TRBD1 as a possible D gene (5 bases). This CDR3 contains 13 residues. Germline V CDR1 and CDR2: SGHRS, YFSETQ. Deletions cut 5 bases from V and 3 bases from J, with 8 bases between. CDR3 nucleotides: TGCGCCAGCAGTCGGACATACACCGGGGAGCTGTTTTTT. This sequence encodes CASSRTYTGELFF.

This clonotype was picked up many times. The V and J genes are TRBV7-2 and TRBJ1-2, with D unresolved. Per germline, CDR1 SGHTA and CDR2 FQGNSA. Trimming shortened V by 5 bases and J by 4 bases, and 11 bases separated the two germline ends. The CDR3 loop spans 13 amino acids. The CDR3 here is CASSPRSSYGYTF. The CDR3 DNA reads TGTGCCAGCAGCCCGAGAAGCAGCTATGGCTACACCTTC.

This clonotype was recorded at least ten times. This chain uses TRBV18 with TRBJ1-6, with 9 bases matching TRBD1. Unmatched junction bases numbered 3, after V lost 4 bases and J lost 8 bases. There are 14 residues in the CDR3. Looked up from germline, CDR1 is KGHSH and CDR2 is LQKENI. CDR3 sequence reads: CASSLRDRDSPLHF. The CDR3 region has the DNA TGTGCCAGCTCACTCCGGGACAGGGATTCACCCCTCCACTTT.

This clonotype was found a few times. The CDR3 region has the DNA TGCGCCACTAACGAAGCTGGGGCCAACGTCCTGACTTTC. This translates into CATNEAGANVLTF. The gene calls are TRBV5-1 and TRBJ2-6; D call uncertain. Trimming took 9 bases from V and 2 from J, leaving 9 bases between them. Germline V gene lookup returns CDR1 SGHRS and CDR2 YFSETQ. This CDR3 is 13 amino acids long.

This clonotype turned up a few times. For the CDR3, the DNA is TGTGCCAGCAGTTTAGGGATGGGGTGGTCGAGCTACACCTTC. It yields the protein CASSLGMGWSSYTF. This chain uses TRBV12-3 or TRBV12-4 with TRBJ1-2; no definite D call. V lost 1 base to trimming and J lost 9 bases, with 15 bases between them. The CDR3 extends over 14 amino acids.

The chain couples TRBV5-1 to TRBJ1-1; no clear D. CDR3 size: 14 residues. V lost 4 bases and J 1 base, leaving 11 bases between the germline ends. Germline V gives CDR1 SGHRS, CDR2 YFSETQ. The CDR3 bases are TGCGCCAGCAGCCCCGGCGCCGGGAACACTGAAGCTTTCTTT. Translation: CASSPGAGNTEAFF.

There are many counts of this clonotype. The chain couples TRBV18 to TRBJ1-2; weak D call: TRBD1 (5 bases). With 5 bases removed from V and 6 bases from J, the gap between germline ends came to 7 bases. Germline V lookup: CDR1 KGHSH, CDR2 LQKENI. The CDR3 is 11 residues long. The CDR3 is CASSRGDGYTF. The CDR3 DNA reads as TGTGCCAGCTCAAGGGGAGATGGCTACACCTTC.

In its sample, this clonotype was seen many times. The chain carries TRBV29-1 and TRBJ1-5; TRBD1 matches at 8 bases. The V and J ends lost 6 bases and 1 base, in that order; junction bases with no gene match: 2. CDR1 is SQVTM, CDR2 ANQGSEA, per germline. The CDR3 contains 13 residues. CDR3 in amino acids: CSVGQVSNQPQHF. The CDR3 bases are TGCAGCGTGGGACAGGTGAGCAATCAGCCCCAGCATTTT.

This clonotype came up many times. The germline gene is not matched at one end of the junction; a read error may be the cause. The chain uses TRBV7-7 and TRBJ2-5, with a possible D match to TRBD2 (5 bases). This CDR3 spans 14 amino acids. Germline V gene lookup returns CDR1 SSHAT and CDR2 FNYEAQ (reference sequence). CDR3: CASSPGFGTGTQYF. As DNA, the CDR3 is TGTGCTAGCAGCCCGGGGTTCGGAACGGGCACCCAGTACTTC.

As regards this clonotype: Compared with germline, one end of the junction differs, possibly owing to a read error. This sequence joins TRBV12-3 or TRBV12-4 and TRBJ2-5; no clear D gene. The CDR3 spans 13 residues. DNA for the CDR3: TGCGCCAGCAGATCCCACAGTCAAAAGACCCAGTACTTC. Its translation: CASRSHSQKTQYF.

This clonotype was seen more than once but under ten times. CDR3 DNA sequence: TGCGCCAGCAGCTTTTCCCAGGGGAGCTACGAGCAGTACTTC. This sequence encodes CASSFSQGSYEQYF. The chain links TRBV5-1 to TRBJ2-7; weak D call: TRBD1 (6 bases). The CDR3 is 14 residues long. Germline lookup yields CDR1 SGHRS and CDR2 YFSETQ. Trimming took 2 bases from V and 3 from J, leaving 12 bases between them.